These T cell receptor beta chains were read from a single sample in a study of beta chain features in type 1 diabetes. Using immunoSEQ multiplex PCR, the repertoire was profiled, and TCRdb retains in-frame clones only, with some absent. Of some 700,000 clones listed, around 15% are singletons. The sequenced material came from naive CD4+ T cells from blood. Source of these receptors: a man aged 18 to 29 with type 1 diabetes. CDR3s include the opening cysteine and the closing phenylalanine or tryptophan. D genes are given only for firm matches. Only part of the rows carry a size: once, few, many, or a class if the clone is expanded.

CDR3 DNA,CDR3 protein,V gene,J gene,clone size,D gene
TGTGCCAGTAGTCCCAGGCTCGACCCCTACAATGAGCAGTTCTTC,CASSPRLDPYNEQFF,TRBV19,TRBJ2-1,-,-
TGTGCCAGCAGTCCGCCTAGGGAGACCCAGTACTTC,CASSPPRETQYF,TRBV6-6,TRBJ2-5,few,-
TGTGCCAGCAGCGTAGGGACAGGTCGCACAGATACGCAGTATTTT,CASSVGTGRTDTQYF,TRBV9,TRBJ2-3,-,TRBD1
TGTGCCAGCAGCTCGGGACAGCTTTCTGAAAAACTGTTTTTT,CASSSGQLSEKLFF,TRBV6-1,TRBJ1-4,-,TRBD1
TGTGCCAGCAGACGGACAGGGGAAGAGCAGTACTTC,CASRRTGEEQYF,TRBV6-5,TRBJ2-7,few,TRBD1
TGTGCCAGCAGCCAAGAGGAGGCAGGGACAGGCAAGTACGAGCAGTACTTC,CASSQEEAGTGKYEQYF,TRBV16,TRBJ2-7,few,TRBD1
TGTGCCAGCAGCTTAGAGTCAGACGAAGCTTTCTTT,CASSLESDEAFF,TRBV7-9,TRBJ1-1,-,-
TGTGCCAGCTCACCAGACAGAACTAACTATGGCTACACCTTC,CASSPDRTNYGYTF,TRBV18,TRBJ1-2,-,-
TGTGCCAGCTCACAATCGGACCCGGATCAGCCCCAGCATTTT,CASSQSDPDQPQHF,TRBV18,TRBJ1-5,-,-
TGCGCCAGCAGCCAAGATAAGGTGACTGGGGCCAACGTCCTGACTTTC,CASSQDKVTGANVLTF,TRBV4-1,TRBJ2-6,few,-
TGCGCCAGCAGCCAGTCTACCGGGACAGGGCTACTGTACGAGCAGTACTTC,CASSQSTGTGLLYEQYF,TRBV4-1,TRBJ2-7,few,TRBD1
TGTGCCTGGAGGCGATCGGACAGCTATCAGCCCCAGCATTTT,CAWRRSDSYQPQHF,TRBV30,TRBJ1-5,-,-
TGTGCCAGCAGCTCCGGACAGTTCGAAGCTTTCTTT,CASSSGQFEAFF,TRBV11-3,TRBJ1-1,-,-
TGTGCCAGCAGCTTAGCGAGGGATACAGGGGATGACACAGATACGCAGTATTTT,CASSLARDTGDDTDTQYF,TRBV7-9,TRBJ2-3,-,TRBD1
TGTGCCAGCAGCTTCATGACAGGGGGAATAGATACGCAGTATTTT,CASSFMTGGIDTQYF,TRBV7-3,TRBJ2-3,few,TRBD1
TGTGCCAGCAGTGAAATACAGATGAACACTGAAGCTTTCTTT,CASSEIQMNTEAFF,TRBV25-1,TRBJ1-1,-,-
TGTGCCAGCAGCCTGGCCGCAGGGGGTCAAGAGACCCAGTACTTC,CASSLAAGGQETQYF,TRBV25-1,TRBJ2-5,-,TRBD1
TGTGCCAGCAGCTTAGCCATCCAGGGTAGCACAGATACGCAGTATTTT,CASSLAIQGSTDTQYF,TRBV7-9,TRBJ2-3,few,-
TGTGCCAGCAGCTTAGGGGTGGGGACCCAGTACTTC,CASSLGVGTQYF,TRBV11-2,TRBJ2-5,few,-
TGCAGCGTTCGGGGACAGGAGCCTTTCTATGGTGGCTACACCTTC,CSVRGQEPFYGGYTF,TRBV29-1,TRBJ1-2,few,TRBD1
TGTGCCAGCAGCTTAGGACAGGGAACGACCCCGATCGGAGCTTTCTTT,CASSLGQGTTPIGAFF,TRBV7-2,TRBJ1-1,-,TRBD1
TGTGCCAGCAGCGCGGCGCCCGGGACCTCGGGCTCACCCCTCCACTTT,CASSAAPGTSGSPLHF,TRBV9,TRBJ1-6,-,-
TGTGCCAGCAGCGTAGCTTTCCCGGACAGACTTACCCCGAGCTCCTACAATGAGCAGTTCTTC,CASSVAFPDRLTPSSYNEQFF,TRBV9,TRBJ2-1,few,-
TGTGCCAGCAGCTTAGATCTTCGGACAGGGAAGAACACCGGGGAGCTGTTTTTT,CASSLDLRTGKNTGELFF,TRBV11-3,TRBJ2-2,few,TRBD1
TGTGCCAGCAGTCGGACGAATTCACCCCTCCACTTT,CASSRTNSPLHF,TRBV5-4,TRBJ1-6,few,-
TGTGCCTGGAGTGTACTAGGGGTAGGCTATGGCTACACCTTC,CAWSVLGVGYGYTF,TRBV30,TRBJ1-2,few,-
TGTGCCAGCAGCTTAGTTGGGACAGGGTTAACAGATACGCAGTATTTT,CASSLVGTGLTDTQYF,TRBV11-3,TRBJ2-3,-,TRBD1
TGCGCCAGCAGCCATGGGGGGTTTGGGGAAAAACTGTTTTTT,CASSHGGFGEKLFF,TRBV4-1,TRBJ1-4,-,-
TGTGCCTCCGCCGAGGCAGGGCAATTGCCCCTCCACTTT,CASAEAGQLPLHF,TRBV30,TRBJ1-6,-,-
TGTGCCAGCAGTTACCGGGACAGGGTATACTATGGCTACACCTTC,CASSYRDRVYYGYTF,TRBV6-5,TRBJ1-2,few,TRBD1
TGTGCCAGCAGTTATTGGGGTGAGCAGTACTTC,CASSYWGEQYF,TRBV6-5,TRBJ2-7,few,-
TGCGCCAGCAGCTTTTCCCCCGGAGGCGATCAGCCCCAGCATTTT,CASSFSPGGDQPQHF,TRBV5-1,TRBJ1-5,-,-
TGTGCCAGCAGCATGGACAGGGCTCTGTCACCCCTCCACTTT,CASSMDRALSPLHF,TRBV7-9,TRBJ1-6,few,TRBD1
TGCGCCAGCAGCCAAGGGGCGGGGCCAGGGGAGACCCAGTACTTC,CASSQGAGPGETQYF,TRBV4-1,TRBJ2-5,-,-
TGTGCCTGGAGTTCCCGGGGGGCCGGCACAGATACGCAGTATTTT,CAWSSRGAGTDTQYF,TRBV30,TRBJ2-3,-,-
TGCGCCAGCAGCTTAGGAAGTACAGGGTGGCAATCCTACGAGCAGTACTTC,CASSLGSTGWQSYEQYF,TRBV5-1,TRBJ2-7,-,-
TGTGCCTGGAGTCTGGGACTAGTCTACGAGCAGTACTTC,CAWSLGLVYEQYF,TRBV30,TRBJ2-7,-,TRBD2
TGTGCCAGCAGTTACTCCGGCCGCTACTACGAGCAGTACTTC,CASSYSGRYYEQYF,TRBV6-5,TRBJ2-7,-,-
TGTGCCTGGAGTGCTATCATGGGGGCTTTCTTT,CAWSAIMGAFF,TRBV30,TRBJ1-1,-,-
TGTGCCAGCATCAAAAGGGGGCCCAACACTGAAGCTTTCTTT,CASIKRGPNTEAFF,TRBV7-9,TRBJ1-1,few,TRBD1
TGTGCCAGCAGCCATGTAGCGGGGGGGCTTCACCATGAGCAGTTCTTC,CASSHVAGGLHHEQFF,TRBV7-9,TRBJ2-1,few,TRBD2
TGTGCCAGCAGCCGAGCCCTGAACACTGAAGCTTTCTTT,CASSRALNTEAFF,TRBV9,TRBJ1-1,few,-
TGCAGCGTTGAATTAGGAGGGGGTGGAACTGAAGCTTTCTTT,CSVELGGGGTEAFF,TRBV29-1,TRBJ1-1,few,-
TGTGCCAGCAGCCCCGGGGGGCCAGTGGGTACGCAGTATTTT,CASSPGGPVGTQYF,TRBV4-2,TRBJ2-3,-,-
TGTGCCAGCAGCACCCACAGGGGGCCCTACAATGAGCAGTTCTTC,CASSTHRGPYNEQFF,TRBV11-3,TRBJ2-1,-,TRBD1
TGTGCCAGCAGCTACGAGGGACAGCCCTCCTACGAGCAGTACTTC,CASSYEGQPSYEQYF,TRBV7-2,TRBJ2-7,few,TRBD1
TGTGCCAGCAGGTACCGACTAGCGGGCTACAATGAGCAGTTCTTC,CASRYRLAGYNEQFF,TRBV7-2,TRBJ2-1,-,TRBD2
TGTGCCAGCTCACCACGCGCAGGGGACACTGAAGCTTTCTTT,CASSPRAGDTEAFF,TRBV18,TRBJ1-1,few,-
TGTGCCAGCTCCCCGGGCAGAGACTACGAGCAGTACTTC,CASSPGRDYEQYF,TRBV18,TRBJ2-7,-,-
TGCGCCAGCAGCCAAGGGATGCGGGGGGCGCGAGGGGCCAACGTCCTGACTTTC,CASSQGMRGARGANVLTF,TRBV4-1,TRBJ2-6,few,TRBD2
TGTGCCAGCAGGTCTCATAACACTGAAGCTTTCTTT,CASRSHNTEAFF,TRBV28,TRBJ1-1,-,-
TGTGCCAGCACCGTGTCGGCAGGGCCTAATGAAAAACTGTTTTTT,CASTVSAGPNEKLFF,TRBV14,TRBJ1-4,few,-
TGTGCCAGCTCACCCGGACGGGAATACAATGAGCAGTTCTTC,CASSPGREYNEQFF,TRBV18,TRBJ2-1,-,-
TGTGCCAGCAGCTTAGTAGGGGTGGATGGCTACACCTTC,CASSLVGVDGYTF,TRBV11-2,TRBJ1-2,-,-
TGTGCCAGCAGTTACGGGACTCTGTTTGGCTACACCTTC,CASSYGTLFGYTF,TRBV6-5,TRBJ1-2,few,-
TGTGCCATCAGTCCCTGGGGAGGGGTGCAAGAGACCCAGTACTTC,CAISPWGGVQETQYF,TRBV10-3,TRBJ2-5,-,TRBD2
TGTGCCAGCAGTGAGGACAGTGGAAACACCATATATTTT,CASSEDSGNTIYF,TRBV6-1,TRBJ1-3,-,-